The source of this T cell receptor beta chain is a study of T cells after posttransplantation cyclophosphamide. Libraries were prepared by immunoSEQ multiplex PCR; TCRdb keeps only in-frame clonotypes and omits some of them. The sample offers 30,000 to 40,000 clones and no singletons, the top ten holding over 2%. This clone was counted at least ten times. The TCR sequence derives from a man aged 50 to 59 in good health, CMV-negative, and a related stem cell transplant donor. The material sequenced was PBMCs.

The CDR3 DNA is TGTGCCAGCAGCTCAGGGCGTCTTGACGAGCAGTACTTC. Translating gives CASSSGRLDEQYF. This chain uses TRBV13 with TRBJ2-7; D perhaps matches TRBD1 (5 bases). The germline V gene encodes CDR1 PRHDT and CDR2 FYEKMQ (reference sequence). V lost 4 bases and J lost 5, with 12 bases in between. The CDR3 length is 13 residues.